The 28 T cell receptor beta chains below all came from one sample that was sequenced in a study of T cell changes during pregnancy in multiple sclerosis. Measured with immunoSEQ multiplex PCR; TCRdb has only the in-frame clones, and not every one. The sample contains approximately 30,000 clones, almost 90% of which appear only once. Here the sequenced sample was CD8+ T cells from peripheral blood mononuclear cells, taken in the second trimester of pregnancy. These receptors all stem from a female donor with multiple sclerosis, enrolled in a pregnancy study.

Details on this clone: One end of the junction does not line up with germline, which may come from a read error. J is TRBJ2-5 and V is TRBV2, with D possibly matching TRBD2 (6 bases). The CDR3 consists of 11 residues. CDR1 is SNHLY and CDR2 is FYNNEI in the germline V gene. CDR3 bases: TGTGCCAGCAGTGAAGGGCGGGACCGACACTTC. Its protein is CASSEGRDRHF.

J is TRBJ1-1 and V is TRBV13, with TRBD1 identical over 7 bases. V was pared by 2 bases and J by 9 bases, with 3 bases of the junction left unmatched. This CDR3 contains 12 residues. Germline loops: CDR1 PRHDT, CDR2 FYEKMQ (reference sequence). For the CDR3, the DNA is TGTGCCAGCAGCTTACAGGGGGACCAAGCTTTCTTT. Encoded protein: CASSLQGDQAFF.

The chain recombines TRBV9 with TRBJ1-2; possibly TRBD1 for D (5 bases). V lost 2 bases, J lost 8 bases, and 13 bases lay in between. The CDR3 consists of 13 residues. Germline CDR1 SGDLS, CDR2 YYNGEE. The chain's CDR3 is CASSVQGSWGYTF. Here the CDR3 DNA reads TGTGCCAGCAGCGTTCAGGGATCCTGGGGCTACACCTTC. The variable domain in full, with the rest retrieved from reference TRBV9 and TRBJ1-2, is DSGVTQTPKHLITATGQRVTLRCSPRSGDLSVYWYQQSLDQGLQFLIQYYNGEERAKGNILERFSAQQFPDLHSELNLSSLELGDSALYFCASSVQGSWGYTFGSGTRLTVV.

The chain is built from TRBV9 and TRBJ1-2, with TRBD1 matching over 7 bases. V was clipped by 0 bases and J by 5 bases; unmatched bases: 16. The CDR3 covers 18 residues. The germline V gene has CDR1 SGDLS and CDR2 YYNGEE. The CDR3 loop reads CASSVEPSYRGENYGYTF. The CDR3 nucleotides are TGTGCCAGCAGCGTAGAACCCTCTTACAGGGGCGAGAATTATGGCTACACCTTC. The complete variable domain, with remaining parts taken from reference TRBV9 and TRBJ1-2, reads DSGVTQTPKHLITATGQRVTLRCSPRSGDLSVYWYQQSLDQGLQFLIQYYNGEERAKGNILERFSAQQFPDLHSELNLSSLELGDSALYFCASSVEPSYRGENYGYTFGSGTRLTVV.

This sequence joins TRBV6-5 and TRBJ2-2; 7 nucleotides align to TRBD1. With V trimmed by 5 bases and J by 3 bases, 3 bases remained unmatched. The CDR3 spans 14 residues. Per germline, CDR1 MNHEY and CDR2 SVGAGI. CDR3 in amino acids: CASSEGQDTGELFF. The CDR3 DNA is TGTGCCAGCAGTGAAGGACAGGACACCGGGGAGCTGTTTTTT.

The gene calls are TRBV6-5 and TRBJ2-7; 8 bases are shared with TRBD2. The trim removed 7 bases at V and 2 bases at J, leaving 7 bases unmatched. Looked up from germline, CDR1 is MNHEY and CDR2 is SVGAGI. The CDR3 totals 14 residues. CDR3: CASTVAGTAYEQYF. CDR3 bases: TGTGCCAGCACGGTAGCGGGGACCGCCTACGAGCAGTACTTC.

The chain uses TRBV5-1 and TRBJ2-5; 9 nucleotides match TRBD2. The V gene end was trimmed by 4 bases and the J gene end by 5 bases; junction bases not matched to a gene: 6. This CDR3 comprises 14 residues. Germline loops: CDR1 SGHRS, CDR2 YFSETQ. CDR3 in DNA: TGCGCCAGCAGCCCGCGGGGGGGGCGGGAGACCCAGTACTTC. This codes for CASSPRGGRETQYF.

The CDR3 loop reads CSVTTGGLSRNTEAFF. CDR3 nucleotides: TGCAGCGTAACGACAGGGGGCCTTTCAAGGAACACTGAAGCTTTCTTT. V is TRBV29-1 and J is TRBJ1-1, with 10 bases aligning to TRBD1. V gave up 6 bases and J gave up 1 base; unmatched junction bases: 11. There are 16 residues in the CDR3. Per germline, CDR1 SQVTM and CDR2 ANQGSEA.

The genes are TRBV7-8 and TRBJ1-5; D not certain. This CDR3 is built from 15 residues. The V gene lost 4 bases and the J gene lost 0 bases, with 10 bases spanning the gap. Looked up from germline, CDR1 is SGHVS and CDR2 is FQNEAQ. CDR3 region: CASSSVEDSNQPQHF. CDR3 nucleotides: TGTGCCAGCAGCTCAGTCGAAGATAGCAATCAGCCCCAGCATTTT.

The V call is TRBV11-3, the J call TRBJ2-7, with 8 nucleotides matching TRBD1. The CDR3 runs 14 residues. Germline lookup yields CDR1 SGHNT and CDR2 YENEEA. V shed 2 bases, J shed 4 bases, and the junction held 4 bases outside the gene matches. The CDR3 DNA reads TGTGCCAGCAGCTTACGCGACAGGGGTTACGAGCAGTACTTC. This translates into CASSLRDRGYEQYF.

The chain links TRBV13 to TRBJ2-7; TRBD1 matches at 8 bases. Germline CDR1 and CDR2: PRHDT and FYEKMQ (reference sequence). The CDR3 loop spans 15 amino acids. The junction had 9 bases not matched to a gene; V was cut back by 5 bases and J by 3 bases. The CDR3 reads CASSLEGTGGYEQYF. In DNA, the CDR3 is TGTGCCAGCAGCCTAGAGGGTACAGGGGGCTACGAGCAGTACTTC.

This clone came up a few times. This sequence joins TRBV19 and TRBJ1-2; the D is unclear. Germline values: CDR1 LNHDA, CDR2 SQIVND (reference sequence). CDR3 size: 14 residues. Trimming took 3 bases from V and 5 from J, leaving 13 bases between them. The CDR3 nucleotides read TGTGCCAGTAGTATCGACGGCAGCGTTTATGGCTACACCTTC. Translating gives CASSIDGSVYGYTF.

This chain links TRBV6-4 with TRBJ2-3; TRBD2 matches 10 bases. Germline CDR1 MRHNA, CDR2 SNTAGT. V dropped 3 bases and J dropped 0; count of bases not matched to a gene: 0. This CDR3 contains 15 residues. The CDR3: CASSELAGSTDTQYF. The CDR3 nucleotides are TGTGCCAGCAGTGAACTAGCGGGGAGCACAGATACGCAGTATTTT.

V and J are TRBV2 and TRBJ1-2; no reliable D call. Germline V gives CDR1 SNHLY, CDR2 FYNNEI. The CDR3 covers 13 residues. V lost 3 bases and J lost 4, with 9 bases in between. CDR3 sequence (DNA): TGTGCCAGCAGTGATTCGGCGGGCTATGGCTACACCTTC. As protein: CASSDSAGYGYTF.

The chain recombines TRBV6-1 with TRBJ2-3, with TRBD2 identical over 8 bases. Trimming removed 1 base from V and 1 base from J; junction bases left unmatched: 1. The length of the CDR3 is 15 residues. The germline V gene has CDR1 MNHNS and CDR2 SASEGT. CDR3 sequence: CASSEEAGGTDTQYF. The CDR3 DNA reads as TGTGCCAGCAGTGAAGAAGCGGGGGGCACAGATACGCAGTATTTT.

This clone was seen a few times. This chain joins TRBV28 and TRBJ2-1, with 7 bases lining up with TRBD2. Looked up from germline, CDR1 is MDHEN and CDR2 is SYDVKM. The trim removed 4 bases at V and 0 bases at J, leaving 6 bases unmatched. This CDR3 has 16 amino acids. The CDR3 spells CASSYTTSNSYNEQFF. The CDR3 coding sequence is TGTGCCAGCAGTTACACGACTAGCAACTCCTACAATGAGCAGTTCTTC.

The CDR3: CARFPGPNYGYTF. CDR3 in DNA: TGTGCCAGATTCCCCGGTCCTAACTATGGCTACACCTTC. The J gene is TRBJ1-2, the V gene TRBV30, with D unresolved. The V end lost 8 bases, the J end lost 0 bases, and 13 bases lay between the germline ends. Looked up from germline, CDR1 is GTSNPN and CDR2 is SVGIG (reference sequence). The CDR3 has 13 residues.

V gene TRBV9 combines with J gene TRBJ2-1, with TRBD2 identical over 13 bases. After removal of 0 bases from V and 4 bases from J, the junction contained 7 bases not matched to a gene. The germline V gene encodes CDR1 SGDLS and CDR2 YYNGEE. The CDR3 sequence is 18 residues long. CDR3 nucleotides: TGTGCCAGCAGCGTAGAACTAGCGGGGGGGCCGGATTACAATGAGCAGTTCTTC. This sequence encodes CASSVELAGGPDYNEQFF.

The chain uses TRBV9 and TRBJ2-1, with 10 bases fitting TRBD2. V shed 0 bases and J 8 bases; nucleotides not matched to a gene: 5. This CDR3 has 15 amino acids. The germline V gene has CDR1 SGDLS and CDR2 YYNGEE. The CDR3 DNA sequence: TGTGCCAGCAGCGTAGGAGCGGGGGGGTTCGATGAGCAGTTCTTC. This codes for CASSVGAGGFDEQFF.

The rearrangement uses TRBV15 and TRBJ1-6; D call uncertain. Germline V gives CDR1 LNHNV, CDR2 YYDKDF (reference sequence). V lost 0 bases, J lost 7 bases, and 7 bases lay in between. The CDR3 covers 14 residues. The CDR3 DNA sequence: TGTGCCACCAGCAGAGATCGGGAAAATTCACCCCTCCACTTT. Protein: CATSRDRENSPLHF.

Here the CDR3 DNA reads TGTGCCACGGGACAGGGTGGGGGGTTCTACGAGCAGTACTTC. Residues: CATGQGGGFYEQYF. V and J are TRBV6-1 and TRBJ2-7, with 9 bases lining up with TRBD1. Germline values: CDR1 MNHNS, CDR2 SASEGT. The CDR3 loop spans 14 amino acids. The trim removed 10 bases at V and 3 bases at J, leaving 10 bases unmatched.

This sequence joins TRBV7-8 and TRBJ1-4; no reliable D call. This CDR3 comprises 15 residues. V shed 0 bases and J shed 7 bases, with 12 bases lying between them. Germline-derived CDR1 and CDR2 are SGHVS and FQNEAQ. The CDR3 DNA reads TGTGCCAGCAGCTTAGCGCTGGTTAGTGGTGAAAAACTGTTTTTT. Translating gives CASSLALVSGEKLFF.

The chain is built from TRBV5-1 and TRBJ2-5, with D perhaps TRBD2 (6 bases). The CDR3 extends over 14 amino acids. The ends were cut back, 0 bases at V and 4 bases at J, with 10 bases in the middle. CDR1 and CDR2 (germline): SGHRS, YFSETQ. CDR3 in DNA: TGCGCCAGCAGCTTGGCCGGGGGTGCAGAGACCCAGTACTTC. Translation gives CASSLAGGAETQYF.

This rearrangement joins TRBV11-2 to TRBJ2-7; TRBD2 agrees at 8 bases. Germline CDR1 reads SGHAT; CDR2 reads FQNNGV. V lost 5 bases and J lost 4; bases outside the gene matches: 13. There are 16 residues in the CDR3. CDR3 DNA: TGTGCCAGCAGCCCCCCCGGGGGGGCCGAGGGGTACGAGCAGTACTTC. It translates to CASSPPGGAEGYEQYF.

This clone showed up just once. The chain is built from TRBV5-4 and TRBJ1-1; D is possibly TRBD1 (5 bases). Germline-derived CDR1 and CDR2 are SGHNT and YYREEE (reference sequence). Trimming took off 0 bases at V and 8 bases at J, with 11 bases between the two ends. This CDR3 is 13 amino acids long. CDR3 sequence: CASSLERAGEAFF. CDR3 in DNA: TGTGCCAGCAGCTTGGAACGGGCAGGGGAAGCTTTCTTT.

V gene TRBV27 combines with J gene TRBJ1-4; unclear D gene. The CDR3 sequence is 14 residues long. CDR1 and CDR2 (germline): MNHEY, SMNVEV (reference sequence). V lost 5 bases to trimming and J lost 0 bases, with 7 bases between them. CDR3: CASSVTATNEKLFF. The CDR3 nucleotides are TGTGCCAGCAGTGTCACAGCAACTAATGAAAAACTGTTTTTT.

This chain uses TRBV5-6 with TRBJ2-1; D not certain. The CDR3 is 14 amino acids. Trimming left V 2 bases short and J 4 bases short, with 10 bases between. The germline gives CDR1 SGHDT, CDR2 YYEEEE. CDR3 in DNA: TGTGCCAGCAGCTTTGATCCTGAGTACAATGAGCAGTTCTTC. The encoded protein is CASSFDPEYNEQFF.

The V gene is TRBV5-1, the J gene TRBJ1-2; D not certain. Trimming took off 4 bases at V and 12 bases at J, with 16 bases between the two ends. The CDR3 extends over 12 amino acids. CDR1 is SGHRS, CDR2 YFSETQ, per germline. The CDR3 DNA sequence: TGCGCCAGCAGCGCTACTGACACCTTTCACACCTTC. This encodes CASSATDTFHTF.